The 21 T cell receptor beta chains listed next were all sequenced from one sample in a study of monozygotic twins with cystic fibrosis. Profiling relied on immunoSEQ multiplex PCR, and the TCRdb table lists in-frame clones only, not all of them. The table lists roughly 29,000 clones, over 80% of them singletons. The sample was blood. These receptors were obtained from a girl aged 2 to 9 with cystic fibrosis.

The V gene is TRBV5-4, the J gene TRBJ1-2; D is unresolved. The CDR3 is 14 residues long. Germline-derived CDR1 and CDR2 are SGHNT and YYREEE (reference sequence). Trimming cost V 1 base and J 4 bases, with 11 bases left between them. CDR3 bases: TGTGCCAGCAGCTTGCGATCCGGGTCCTATGGCTACACCTTC. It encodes CASSLRSGSYGYTF. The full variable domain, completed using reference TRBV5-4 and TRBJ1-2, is ETGVTQSPTHLIKTRGQQVTLRCSSQSGHNTVSWYQQALGQGPQFIFQYYREEENGRGNFPPRFSGLQFPNYSSELNVNALELDDSALYLCASSLRSGSYGYTFGSGTRLTVV.

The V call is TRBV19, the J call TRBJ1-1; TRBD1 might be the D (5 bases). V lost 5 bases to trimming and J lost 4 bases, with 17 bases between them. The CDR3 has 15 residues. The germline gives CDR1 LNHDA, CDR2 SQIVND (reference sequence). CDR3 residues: CASSYGAASTTEAFF. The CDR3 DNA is TGTGCCAGTAGTTATGGGGCCGCTAGTACCACTGAAGCTTTCTTT.

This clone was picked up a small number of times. CDR3 amino acids: CASSLVGELTYEQYF. The DNA for the CDR3 is TGTGCCAGCAGTTTAGTGGGAGAATTAACCTACGAGCAGTACTTC. The rearrangement uses TRBV28 and TRBJ2-7; D might be TRBD2 (5 bases). In germline, CDR1 is MDHEN, CDR2 SYDVKM. V was clipped by 2 bases and J by 2 bases, with 13 bases between them. CDR3 length equals 15 residues.

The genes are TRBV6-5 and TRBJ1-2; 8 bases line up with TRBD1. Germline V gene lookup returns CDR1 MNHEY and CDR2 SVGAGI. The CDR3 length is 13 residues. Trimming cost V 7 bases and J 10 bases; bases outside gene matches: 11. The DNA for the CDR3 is TGTGCCAGCAAGAGGGACAGGTTAACCGACTACACCTTC. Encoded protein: CASKRDRLTDYTF.

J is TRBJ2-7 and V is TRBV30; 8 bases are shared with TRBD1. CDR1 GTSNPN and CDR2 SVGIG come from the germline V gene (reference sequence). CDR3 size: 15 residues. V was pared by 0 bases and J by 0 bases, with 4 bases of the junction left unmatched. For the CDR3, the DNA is TGTGCCTGGAGTGTAGGGACAGGCCCCTCCTACGAGCAGTACTTC. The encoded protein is CAWSVGTGPSYEQYF.

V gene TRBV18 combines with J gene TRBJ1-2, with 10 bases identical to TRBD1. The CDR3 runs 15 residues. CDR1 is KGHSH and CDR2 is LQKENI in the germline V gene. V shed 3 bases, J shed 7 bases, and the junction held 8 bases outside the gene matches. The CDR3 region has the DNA TGTGCCAGCTCACCGTCCGGGACAGGGGTCTCTGGCTACACCTTC. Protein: CASSPSGTGVSGYTF.

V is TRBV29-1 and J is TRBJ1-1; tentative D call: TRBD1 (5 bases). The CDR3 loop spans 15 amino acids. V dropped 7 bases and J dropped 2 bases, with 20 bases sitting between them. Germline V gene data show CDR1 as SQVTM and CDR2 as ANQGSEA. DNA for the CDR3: TGCAGCGCTATCTCTTCCGGCGGGGGAAACACTGAAGCTTTCTTT. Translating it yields CSAISSGGGNTEAFF.

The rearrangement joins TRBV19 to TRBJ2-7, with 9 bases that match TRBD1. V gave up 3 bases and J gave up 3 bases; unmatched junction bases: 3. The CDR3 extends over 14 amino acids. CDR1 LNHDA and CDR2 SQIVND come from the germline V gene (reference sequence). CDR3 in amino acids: CASSMGTGSYEQYF. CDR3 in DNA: TGTGCCAGTAGTATGGGGACAGGGAGCTACGAGCAGTACTTC.

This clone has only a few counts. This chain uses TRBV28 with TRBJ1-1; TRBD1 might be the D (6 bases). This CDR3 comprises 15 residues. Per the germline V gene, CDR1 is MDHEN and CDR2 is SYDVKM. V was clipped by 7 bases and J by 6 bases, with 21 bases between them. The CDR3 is CASTLMWQGLAEAFF. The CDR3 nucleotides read TGTGCCAGCACCCTCATGTGGCAGGGGCTGGCTGAAGCTTTCTTT.

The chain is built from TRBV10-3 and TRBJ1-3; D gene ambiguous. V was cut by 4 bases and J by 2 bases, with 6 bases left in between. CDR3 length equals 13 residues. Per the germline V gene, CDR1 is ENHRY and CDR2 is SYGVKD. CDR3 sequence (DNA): TGTGCCATCAGTGCGGAAGCTGGAAACACCATATATTTT. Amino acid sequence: CAISAEAGNTIYF.

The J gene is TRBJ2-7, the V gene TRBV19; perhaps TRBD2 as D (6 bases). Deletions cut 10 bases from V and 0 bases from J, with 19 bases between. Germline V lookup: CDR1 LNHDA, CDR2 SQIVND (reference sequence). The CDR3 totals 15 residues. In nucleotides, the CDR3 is TGTGCCACCCGGATAGCGGAGGGGAGCTCCTACGAGCAGTACTTC. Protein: CATRIAEGSSYEQYF.

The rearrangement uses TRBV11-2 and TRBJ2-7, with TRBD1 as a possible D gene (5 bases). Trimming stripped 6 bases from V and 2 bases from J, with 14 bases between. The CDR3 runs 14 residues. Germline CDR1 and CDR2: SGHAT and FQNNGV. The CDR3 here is CASSEVDSPYEQYF. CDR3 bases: TGTGCCAGCAGTGAAGTCGACAGCCCCTACGAGCAGTACTTC.

CDR3 sequence: CASSQGGGEAFF. The CDR3 DNA sequence: TGCGCCAGCAGCCAAGGCGGGGGGGAAGCTTTCTTT. V is TRBV4-1 and J is TRBJ1-1; TRBD1 is a possible D gene (5 bases). Germline assignment: CDR1 MGHRA and CDR2 YSYEKL. Trimming removed 1 base from V and 8 bases from J, with 8 bases in between. CDR3 length equals 12 residues.

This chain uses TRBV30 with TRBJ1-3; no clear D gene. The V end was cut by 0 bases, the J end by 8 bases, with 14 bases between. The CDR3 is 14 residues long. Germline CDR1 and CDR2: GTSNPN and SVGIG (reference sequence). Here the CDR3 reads CAWSVGPGADTIYF. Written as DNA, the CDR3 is TGTGCCTGGAGTGTTGGTCCCGGAGCGGACACCATATATTTT.

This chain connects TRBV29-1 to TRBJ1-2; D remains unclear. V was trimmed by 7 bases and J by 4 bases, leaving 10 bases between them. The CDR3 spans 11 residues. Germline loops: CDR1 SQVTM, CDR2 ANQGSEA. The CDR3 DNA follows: TGCAGCGCGAGAGGCCTCTATGGCTACACCTTC. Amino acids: CSARGLYGYTF.

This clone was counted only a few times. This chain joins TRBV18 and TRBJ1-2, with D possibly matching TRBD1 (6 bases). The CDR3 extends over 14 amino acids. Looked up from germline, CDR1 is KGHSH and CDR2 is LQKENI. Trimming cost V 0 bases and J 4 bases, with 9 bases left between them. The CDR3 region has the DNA TGTGCCAGCTCACCACCAGAGGGGGGCTATGGCTACACCTTC. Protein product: CASSPPEGGYGYTF.

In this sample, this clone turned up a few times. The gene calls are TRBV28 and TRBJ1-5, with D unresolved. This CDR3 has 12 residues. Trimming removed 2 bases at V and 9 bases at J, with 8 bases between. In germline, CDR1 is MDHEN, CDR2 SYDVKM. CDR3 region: CASSLPRGPQHF. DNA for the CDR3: TGTGCCAGCAGTTTACCTCGGGGGCCCCAGCATTTT. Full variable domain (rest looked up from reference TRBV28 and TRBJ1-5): DVKVTQSSRYLVKRTGEKVFLECVQDMDHENMFWYRQDPGLGLRLIYFSYDVKMKEKGDIPEGYSVSREKKERFSLILESASTNQTSMYLCASSLPRGPQHFGDGTRLSIL.

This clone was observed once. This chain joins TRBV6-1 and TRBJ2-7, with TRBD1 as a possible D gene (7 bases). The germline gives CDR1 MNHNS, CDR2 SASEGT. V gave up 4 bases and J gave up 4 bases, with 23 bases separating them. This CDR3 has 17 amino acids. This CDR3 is CASSVTGWEALLYEQYF. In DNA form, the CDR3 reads TGTGCCAGCAGTGTGACAGGGTGGGAGGCCCTATTGTACGAGCAGTACTTC.

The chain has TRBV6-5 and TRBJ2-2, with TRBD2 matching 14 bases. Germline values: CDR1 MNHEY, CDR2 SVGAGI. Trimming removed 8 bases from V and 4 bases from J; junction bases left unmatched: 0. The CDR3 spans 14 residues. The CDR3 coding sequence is TGTGCCAGCGGGACTAGCGGGAGCACCGGGGAGCTGTTTTTT. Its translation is CASGTSGSTGELFF.

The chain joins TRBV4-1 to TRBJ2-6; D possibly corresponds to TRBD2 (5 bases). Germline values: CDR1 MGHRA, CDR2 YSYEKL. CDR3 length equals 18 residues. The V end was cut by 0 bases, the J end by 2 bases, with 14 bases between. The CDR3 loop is CASSQDSPGSAGANVLTF. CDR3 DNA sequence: TGCGCCAGCAGCCAAGATTCTCCGGGATCAGCTGGGGCCAACGTCCTGACTTTC.

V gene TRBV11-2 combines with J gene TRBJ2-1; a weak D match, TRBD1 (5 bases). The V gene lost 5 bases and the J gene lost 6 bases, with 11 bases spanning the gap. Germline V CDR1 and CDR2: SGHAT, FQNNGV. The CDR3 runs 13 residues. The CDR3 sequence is CASSAGHLNEQFF. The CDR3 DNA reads TGTGCCAGCAGCGCAGGACACCTCAATGAGCAGTTCTTC.